Here is one T cell receptor beta chain with its context. The sample originates from a study of cytomegalovirus exposure and HLA in healthy donors. CDR1 and CDR2 (germline): SQVTM, ANQGSEA. Trimming cost V 7 bases and J 6 bases; bases outside gene matches: 4. The CDR3 contains 13 residues. The PCR used 60 Vbeta and 13 Jbeta primers. Data came from immunoSEQ multiplex PCR; TCRdb stores just in-frame clones and leaves some out. The table lists over 140,000 clones, approximately 82% of them singletons. Material for sequencing was PBMCs. The chain has TRBV29-1 and TRBJ2-3; 13 nucleotides match TRBD2. This receptor was identified in a young man in good health and CMV-seropositive. In nucleotides, the CDR3 is TGCAGCGCCCTGACTAGCGGGAGGGATACGCAGTATTTT. This sequence encodes CSALTSGRDTQYF.